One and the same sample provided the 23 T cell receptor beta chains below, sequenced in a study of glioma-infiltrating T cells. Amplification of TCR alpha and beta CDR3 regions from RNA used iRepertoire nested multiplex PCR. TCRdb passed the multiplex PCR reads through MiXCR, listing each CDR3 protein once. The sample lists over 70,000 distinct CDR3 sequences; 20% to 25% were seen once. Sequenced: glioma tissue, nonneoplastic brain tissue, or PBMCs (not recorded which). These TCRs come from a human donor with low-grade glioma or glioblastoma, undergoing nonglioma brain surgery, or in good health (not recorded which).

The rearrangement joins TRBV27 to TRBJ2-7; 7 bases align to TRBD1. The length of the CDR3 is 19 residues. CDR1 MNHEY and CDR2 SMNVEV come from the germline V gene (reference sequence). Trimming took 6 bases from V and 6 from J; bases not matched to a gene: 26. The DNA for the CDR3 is TGTGCCAGCAGCTTAACCTTGGGACAGTGGGCTACGGGTCGCTCCGAGCAGTACTTC. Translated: CASSLTLGQWATGRSEQYF.

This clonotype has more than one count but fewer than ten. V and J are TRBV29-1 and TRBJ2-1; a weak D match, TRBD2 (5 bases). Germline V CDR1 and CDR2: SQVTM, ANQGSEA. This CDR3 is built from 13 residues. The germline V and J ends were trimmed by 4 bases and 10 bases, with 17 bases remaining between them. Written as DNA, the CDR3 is TGCAGCGTTGTCAGTCTAGCCACGAGGGAGCAGTTCTTC. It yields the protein CSVVSLATREQFF.

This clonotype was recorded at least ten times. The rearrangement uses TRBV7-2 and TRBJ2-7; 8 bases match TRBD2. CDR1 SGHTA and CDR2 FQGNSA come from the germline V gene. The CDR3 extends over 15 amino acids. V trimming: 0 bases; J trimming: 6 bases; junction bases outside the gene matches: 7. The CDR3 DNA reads TGTGCCAGCAGCTTAGCGTGGAGCGGGAGTGGCGAGCAGTACTTC. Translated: CASSLAWSGSGEQYF.

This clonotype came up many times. CDR3 bases: TGTGCCAGCAGCTCCGAGTTCCAAGAGACCCAGTACTTC. Translated: CASSSEFQETQYF. The chain recombines TRBV7-9 with TRBJ2-5; no definite D call. With 4 bases removed from V and 1 base from J, the gap between germline ends came to 7 bases. Germline V CDR1 and CDR2: SEHNR, FQNEAQ (reference sequence). The CDR3 totals 13 residues. Combining the CDR3 with reference TRBV7-9 and TRBJ2-5 gives the whole variable domain DTGVSQNPRHKITKRGQNVTFRCDPISEHNRLYWYRQTLGQGPEFLTYFQNEAQLEKSRLLSDRFSAERPKGSFSTLEIQRTEQGDSAMYLCASSSEFQETQYFGPGTRLLVL.

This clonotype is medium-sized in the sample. This chain's CDR3 is CASSIQKEDSNQPQHF. As DNA, the CDR3 is TGTGCCAGCAGTATACAAAAGGAGGATAGCAATCAGCCCCAGCATTTT. The V gene is TRBV27, the J gene TRBJ1-5, with D unclear. Trimming removed 5 bases at V and 0 bases at J, with 14 bases between. Germline values: CDR1 MNHEY, CDR2 SMNVEV (reference sequence). This CDR3 has 16 residues.

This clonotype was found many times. The CDR3 region has the DNA TGTGCCAGCAGCTTGGCAGCCCCCTATGGCTACACCTTC. Translation: CASSLAAPYGYTF. The chain recombines TRBV5-6 with TRBJ1-2; D not certain. CDR1 and CDR2 from the germline V gene are SGHDT and YYEEEE. CDR3 length: 13 residues. Trimming left V 0 bases short and J 4 bases short, with 7 bases between.

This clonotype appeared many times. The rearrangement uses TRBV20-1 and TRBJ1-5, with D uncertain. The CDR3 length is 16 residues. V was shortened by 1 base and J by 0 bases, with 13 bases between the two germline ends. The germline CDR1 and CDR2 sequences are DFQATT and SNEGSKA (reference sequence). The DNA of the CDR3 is TGCAGTGCTAGAGCTGAAACAGAGTATAGCAATCAGCCCCAGCATTTT. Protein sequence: CSARAETEYSNQPQHF.

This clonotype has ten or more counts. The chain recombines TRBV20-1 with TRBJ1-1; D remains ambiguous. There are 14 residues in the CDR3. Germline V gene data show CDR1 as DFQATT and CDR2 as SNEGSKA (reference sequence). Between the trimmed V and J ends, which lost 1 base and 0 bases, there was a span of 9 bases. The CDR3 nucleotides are TGCAGTGCTAGAGGGTCACACATGAACACTGAAGCTTTCTTT. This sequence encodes CSARGSHMNTEAFF.

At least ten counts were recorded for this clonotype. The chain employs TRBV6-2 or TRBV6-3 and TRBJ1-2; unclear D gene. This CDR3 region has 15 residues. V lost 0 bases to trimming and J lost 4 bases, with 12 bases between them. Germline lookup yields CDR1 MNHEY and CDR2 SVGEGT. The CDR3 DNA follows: TGTGCCAGCAGTTACTCGACCCTGAGGCTCTATGGCTACACCTTC. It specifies CASSYSTLRLYGYTF.

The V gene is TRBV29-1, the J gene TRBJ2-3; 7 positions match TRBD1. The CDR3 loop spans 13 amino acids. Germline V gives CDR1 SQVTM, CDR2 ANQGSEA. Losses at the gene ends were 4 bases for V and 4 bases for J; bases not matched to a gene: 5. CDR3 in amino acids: CSVGGGTADTQYF. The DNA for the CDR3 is TGCAGCGTTGGAGGGGGCACAGCAGATACGCAGTATTTT.

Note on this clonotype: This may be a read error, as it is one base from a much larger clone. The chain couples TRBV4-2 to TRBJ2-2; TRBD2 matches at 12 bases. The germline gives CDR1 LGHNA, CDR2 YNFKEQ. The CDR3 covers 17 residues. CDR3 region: CASSQNLAGGPSGKLFF. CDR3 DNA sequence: TGTGCCAGCAGCCAAAACCTAGCGGGAGGGCCGTCCGGGAAGCTGTTTTTT.

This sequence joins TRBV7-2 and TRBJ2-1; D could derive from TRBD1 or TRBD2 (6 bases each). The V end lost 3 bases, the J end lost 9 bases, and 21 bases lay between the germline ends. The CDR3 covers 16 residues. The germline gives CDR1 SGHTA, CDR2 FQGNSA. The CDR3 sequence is CASSFQLGGGQIEQFF. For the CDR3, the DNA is TGTGCCAGCAGCTTCCAACTAGGAGGGGGACAAATTGAGCAGTTCTTC.

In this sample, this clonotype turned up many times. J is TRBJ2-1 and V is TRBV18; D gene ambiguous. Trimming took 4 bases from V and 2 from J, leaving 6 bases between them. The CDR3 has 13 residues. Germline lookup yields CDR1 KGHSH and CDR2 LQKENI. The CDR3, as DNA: TGTGCCAGCTCACTCGAAACCTACAATGAGCAGTTCTTC. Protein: CASSLETYNEQFF.

The CDR3 bases are TGTGCCAGCTCATTTACGGGAGGGATAAATGAGCAGTTCTTC. The encoded protein is CASSFTGGINEQFF. The chain employs TRBV18 and TRBJ2-1; 8 positions match TRBD2. This CDR3 region has 14 residues. Germline-derived CDR1 and CDR2 are KGHSH and LQKENI. Losses at the gene ends were 5 bases for V and 7 bases for J; bases not matched to a gene: 7.

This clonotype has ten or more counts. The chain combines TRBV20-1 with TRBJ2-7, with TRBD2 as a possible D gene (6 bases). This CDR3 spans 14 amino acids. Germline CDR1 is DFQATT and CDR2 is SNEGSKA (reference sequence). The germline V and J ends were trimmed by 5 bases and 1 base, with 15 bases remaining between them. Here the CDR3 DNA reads TGCAGTGCTTCCGGGACTCGCCTATCCTACGAGCAGTACTTC. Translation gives CSASGTRLSYEQYF.

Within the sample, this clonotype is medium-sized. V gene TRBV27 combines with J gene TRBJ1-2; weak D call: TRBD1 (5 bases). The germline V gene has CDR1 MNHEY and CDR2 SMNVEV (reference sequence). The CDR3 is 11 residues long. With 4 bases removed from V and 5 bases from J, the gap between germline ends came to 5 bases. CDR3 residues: CASSSGYGYTF. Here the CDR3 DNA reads TGTGCCAGCAGTTCAGGGTATGGCTACACCTTC.

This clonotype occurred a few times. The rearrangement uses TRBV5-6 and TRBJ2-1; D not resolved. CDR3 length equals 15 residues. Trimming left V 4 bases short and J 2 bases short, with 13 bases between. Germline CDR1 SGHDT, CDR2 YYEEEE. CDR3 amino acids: CASSLDGATYNEQFF. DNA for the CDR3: TGTGCCAGCAGCCTCGACGGAGCAACCTACAATGAGCAGTTCTTC. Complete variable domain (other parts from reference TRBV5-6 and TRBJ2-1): DAGVTQSPTHLIKTRGQQVTLRCSPKSGHDTVSWYQQALGQGPQFIFQYYEEEERQRGNFPDRFSGHQFPNYSSELNVNALLLGDSALYLCASSLDGATYNEQFFGPGTRLTVL.

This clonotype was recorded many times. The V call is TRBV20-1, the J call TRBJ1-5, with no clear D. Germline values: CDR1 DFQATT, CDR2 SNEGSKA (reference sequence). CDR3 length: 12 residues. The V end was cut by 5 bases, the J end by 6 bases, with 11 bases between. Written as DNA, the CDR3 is TGCAGTGCTGAGGAGGGAGGTCAGCCCCAGCATTTT. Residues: CSAEEGGQPQHF.

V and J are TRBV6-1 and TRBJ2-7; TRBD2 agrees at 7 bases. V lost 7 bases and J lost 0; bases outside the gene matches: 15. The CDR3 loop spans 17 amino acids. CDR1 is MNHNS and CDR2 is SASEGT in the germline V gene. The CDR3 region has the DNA TGTGCCAGCAACCCTGCAGGCCCTAGCGGTAGCTCCTACGAGCAGTACTTC. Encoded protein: CASNPAGPSGSSYEQYF.

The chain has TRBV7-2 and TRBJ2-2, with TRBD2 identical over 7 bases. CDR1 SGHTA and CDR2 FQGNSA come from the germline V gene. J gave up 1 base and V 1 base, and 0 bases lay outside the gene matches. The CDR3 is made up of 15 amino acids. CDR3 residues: CASSLVAGNTGELFF. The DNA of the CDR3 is TGTGCCAGCAGCTTAGTAGCGGGGAACACCGGGGAGCTGTTTTTT.

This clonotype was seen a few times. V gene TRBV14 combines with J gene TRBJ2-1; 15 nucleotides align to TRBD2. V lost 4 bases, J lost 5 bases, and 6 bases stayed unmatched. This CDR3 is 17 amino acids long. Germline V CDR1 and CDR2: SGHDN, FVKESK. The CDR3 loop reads CASSLPRTSGGDNEQFF. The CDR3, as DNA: TGTGCCAGCAGCCTACCCCGGACTAGCGGGGGGGACAATGAGCAGTTCTTC.

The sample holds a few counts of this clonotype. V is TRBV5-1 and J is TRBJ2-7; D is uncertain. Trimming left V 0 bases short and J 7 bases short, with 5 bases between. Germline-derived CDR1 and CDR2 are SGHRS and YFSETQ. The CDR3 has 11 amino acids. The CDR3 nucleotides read TGCGCCAGCAGCTTGGCCACTGAGCAGTACTTC. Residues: CASSLATEQYF.

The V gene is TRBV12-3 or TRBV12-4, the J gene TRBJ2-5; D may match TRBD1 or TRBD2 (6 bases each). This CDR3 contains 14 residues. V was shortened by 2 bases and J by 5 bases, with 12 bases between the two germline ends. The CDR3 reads CASSLTQGRETQYF. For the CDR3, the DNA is TGTGCCAGCAGTTTAACCCAGGGGAGGGAGACCCAGTACTTC.